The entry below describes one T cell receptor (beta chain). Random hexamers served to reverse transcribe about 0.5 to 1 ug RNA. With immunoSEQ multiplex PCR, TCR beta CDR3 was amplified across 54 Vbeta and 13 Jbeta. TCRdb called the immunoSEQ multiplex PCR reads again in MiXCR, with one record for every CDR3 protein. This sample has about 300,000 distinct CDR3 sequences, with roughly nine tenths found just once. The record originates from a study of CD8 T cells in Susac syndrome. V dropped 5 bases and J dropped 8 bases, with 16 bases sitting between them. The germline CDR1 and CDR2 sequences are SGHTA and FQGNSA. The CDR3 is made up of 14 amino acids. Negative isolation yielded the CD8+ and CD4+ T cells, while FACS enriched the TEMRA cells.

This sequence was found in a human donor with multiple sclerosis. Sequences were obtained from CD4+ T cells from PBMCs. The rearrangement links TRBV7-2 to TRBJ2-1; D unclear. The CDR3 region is CASSIQRQGDEQFF. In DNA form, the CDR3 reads TGTGCCAGCAGCATACAGCGTCAAGGCGATGAGCAGTTCTTC.